What follows are 7 T cell receptor beta chains derived from one specimen sequenced in a study of T cells after yellow fever vaccination. One entry per CDR3 protein, called by TCRdb with MiXCR from the 5' RACE reads. Of approximately 110,000 distinct CDR3 sequences listed, 7.4% are singletons. This sample comprised CD4+ T cells sorted from PBMCs, obtained 9 to 11 days after the first yellow fever vaccination. The receptors were gathered from a man between 18 and 29 years old who received the YFV17D yellow fever vaccine.

This clonotype was detected ten times or more. The chain is built from TRBV5-1 and TRBJ1-6; D perhaps matches TRBD1 (6 bases). Trimming shortened V by 4 bases and J by 7 bases, and 12 bases separated the two germline ends. This CDR3 is 14 amino acids long. CDR1 and CDR2 from the germline V gene are SGHRS and YFSETQ. The DNA for the CDR3 is TGCGCCAGCAGCCCCTGGGGGGGCAATTCACCCCTCCACTTT. This codes for CASSPWGGNSPLHF.

This clonotype has at least ten counts. The chain's CDR3 is CASRRQGADTEAFF. For the CDR3, the DNA is TGTGCCAGCAGAAGACAGGGGGCGGACACTGAAGCTTTCTTT. The chain combines TRBV5-6 with TRBJ1-1; 10 bases fit TRBD1. Per germline, CDR1 SGHDT and CDR2 YYEEEE. V lost 5 bases, J lost 3 bases, and 4 bases stayed unmatched. CDR3 size: 14 residues.

This clonotype was counted at least ten times. The V call is TRBV5-1, the J call TRBJ2-1; D unresolved. The CDR3 contains 15 residues. The V gene lost 4 bases and the J gene lost 2 bases, with 13 bases spanning the gap. Germline V gives CDR1 SGHRS, CDR2 YFSETQ. The CDR3 loop is CASSPYERPYNEQFF. CDR3 nucleotides: TGCGCCAGCAGCCCCTATGAGCGCCCCTACAATGAGCAGTTCTTC.

The table lists this clonotype with many counts. The chain recombines TRBV7-2 with TRBJ1-1, with 8 bases fitting TRBD1. Germline V gene data show CDR1 as SGHTA and CDR2 as FQGNSA. This CDR3 has 15 amino acids. The V and J ends lost 9 bases and 5 bases, in that order; junction bases with no gene match: 14. The CDR3 protein is CASSDVQGAKTEAFF. Written as DNA, the CDR3 is TGTGCCAGTTCAGACGTGCAGGGGGCCAAAACTGAAGCTTTCTTT.

This clonotype has at least ten counts. The V call is TRBV7-2, the J call TRBJ1-1; D unclear. Trimming shortened V by 3 bases and J by 4 bases, and 6 bases separated the two germline ends. There are 12 residues in the CDR3. CDR1 is SGHTA, CDR2 FQGNSA, per germline. The CDR3 DNA follows: TGTGCCAGCAGCTTGAGGGTCACTGAAGCTTTCTTT. It encodes CASSLRVTEAFF.

A remark on this clonotype: A much larger clone is a single base away; this may be a read error. This chain links TRBV7-3 with TRBJ2-3; D is unclear. CDR1 is SGHTA and CDR2 is FQGTGA in the germline V gene. Trimming shortened V by 9 bases and J by 4 bases, and 20 bases separated the two germline ends. This CDR3 spans 15 amino acids. The CDR3 DNA follows: TGTGCCAGTCTCAAGAAACAGAATATCGCAGATACGCAGTATTTT. It encodes CASLKKQNIADTQYF.

V usage is TRBV3-1 and J usage is TRBJ1-1; the match to TRBD1 covers 7 bases. V gave up 6 bases and J gave up 6 bases; unmatched junction bases: 4. The V gene's germline CDR1 is LGHDT and CDR2 YNNKEL (reference sequence). CDR3 length: 12 residues. The CDR3 sequence is CASSSTGAEAFF. For the CDR3, the DNA is TGTGCCAGCAGTTCAACAGGGGCTGAAGCTTTCTTT.